This T cell receptor (beta chain) was captured by sequencing in a study of glioma-infiltrating T cells. Study findings and constraints: Non-neoplastic patients had below-expected tissue-blood divergence, while all gliomas exceeded expectation.

The CDR3 has 12 residues. CDR1 is SGHTA and CDR2 is FQGNSA in the germline V gene. Using RNA template, CDR3s of TCR alpha and beta were amplified with iRepertoire arm-PCR. For one-step reverse transcription and amplification, about 90-450 ng of tissue mRNA or PBMC total RNA was used. TCRdb reprocessed the multiplex PCR reads via MiXCR and lists one record per CDR3 protein. The data hold around 140,000 distinct CDR3 sequences, with approximately 40% observed a single time. As for this clonotype: Its antigen is still unknown. Germline and junction disagree at one end, which may indicate a read error.

The chain recombines TRBV7-2 with TRBJ1-1, with TRBD1 as a possible D gene (5 bases). The specimen sequenced was glioma tissue, nonneoplastic brain tissue, or PBMCs (not recorded which). The sequence derives from a human donor with low-grade glioma or glioblastoma, undergoing nonglioma brain surgery, or in good health (not recorded which). The CDR3 reads CASSLEDTQAFF. CDR3 nucleotides: TGTGCCAGCAGCCTCGAGGACACTCAAGCTTTCTTT. Together with reference TRBV7-2 and TRBJ1-1, the CDR3 gives the full variable domain: GAGVSQSPSNKVTEKGKDVELRCDPISGHTALYWYRQSLGQGLEFLIYFQGNSAPDKSGLPSDRFSAERTGGSVSTLTIQRTQQEDSAVYLCASSLEDTQAFFGQGTRLTVV.